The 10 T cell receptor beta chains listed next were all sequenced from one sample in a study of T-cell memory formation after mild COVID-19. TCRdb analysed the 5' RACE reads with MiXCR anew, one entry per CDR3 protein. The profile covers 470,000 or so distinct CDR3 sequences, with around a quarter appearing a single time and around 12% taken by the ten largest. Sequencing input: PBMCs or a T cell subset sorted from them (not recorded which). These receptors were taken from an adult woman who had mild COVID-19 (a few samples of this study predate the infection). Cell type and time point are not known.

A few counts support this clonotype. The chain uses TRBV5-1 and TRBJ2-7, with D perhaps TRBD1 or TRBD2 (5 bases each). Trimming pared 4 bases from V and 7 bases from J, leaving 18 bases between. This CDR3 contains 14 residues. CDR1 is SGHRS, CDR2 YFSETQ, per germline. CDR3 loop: CASSPFGAGEEQYF. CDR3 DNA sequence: TGCGCCAGCAGCCCTTTCGGGGCAGGTGAAGAGCAGTACTTC.

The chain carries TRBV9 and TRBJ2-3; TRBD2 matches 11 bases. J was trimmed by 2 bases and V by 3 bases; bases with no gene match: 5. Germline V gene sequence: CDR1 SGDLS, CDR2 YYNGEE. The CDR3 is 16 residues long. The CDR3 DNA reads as TGTGCCAGCAGCGCAGCTAGCGGGGGGTTCACAGATACGCAGTATTTT. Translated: CASSAASGGFTDTQYF.

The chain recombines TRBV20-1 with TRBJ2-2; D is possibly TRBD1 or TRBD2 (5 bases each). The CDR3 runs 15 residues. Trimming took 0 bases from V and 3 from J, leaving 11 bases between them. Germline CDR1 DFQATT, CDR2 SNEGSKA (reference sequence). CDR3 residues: CSARDRDDDTGELFF. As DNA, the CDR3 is TGCAGTGCTAGAGATAGGGACGACGACACCGGGGAGCTGTTTTTT.

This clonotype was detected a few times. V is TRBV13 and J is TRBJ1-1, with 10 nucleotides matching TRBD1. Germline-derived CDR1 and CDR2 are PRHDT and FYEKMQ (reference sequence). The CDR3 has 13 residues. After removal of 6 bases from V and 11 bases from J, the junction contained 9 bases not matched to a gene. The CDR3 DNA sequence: TGTGCCAGCAGTCCCGGACAGGGGGATTCGGCTTTCTTT. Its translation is CASSPGQGDSAFF. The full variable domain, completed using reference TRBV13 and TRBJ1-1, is AAGVIQSPRHLIKEKRETATLKCYPIPRHDTVYWYQQGPGQDPQFLISFYEKMQSDKGSIPDRFSAQQFSDYHSELNMSSLELGDSALYFCASSPGQGDSAFFGQGTRLTVV.

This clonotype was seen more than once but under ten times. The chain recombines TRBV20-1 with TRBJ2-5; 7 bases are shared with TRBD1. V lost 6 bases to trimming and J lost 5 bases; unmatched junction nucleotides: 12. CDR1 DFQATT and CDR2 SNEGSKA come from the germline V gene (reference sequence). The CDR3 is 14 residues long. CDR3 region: CSASPIGGGETQYF. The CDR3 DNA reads TGCAGTGCCTCCCCGATAGGGGGCGGTGAGACCCAGTACTTC.

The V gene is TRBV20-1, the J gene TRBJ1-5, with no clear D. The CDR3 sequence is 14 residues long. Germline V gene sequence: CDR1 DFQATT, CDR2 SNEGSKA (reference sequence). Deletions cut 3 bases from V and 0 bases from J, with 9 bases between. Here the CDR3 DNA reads TGCAGTGCTAGCAACCAGGATAGCAATCAGCCCCAGCATTTT. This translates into CSASNQDSNQPQHF.

CDR3 protein: CASSHWTSGRAELNEQFF. CDR3 nucleotide sequence: TGCGCCAGCAGTCACTGGACTAGCGGGAGGGCCGAACTGAATGAGCAGTTCTTC. The rearrangement joins TRBV23-1 to TRBJ2-1; 15 bases agree with TRBD2. TRBV23-1 carries the ORF label, with uncertain function. With 3 bases clipped from V and 7 bases from J, the junction kept 10 bases outside the gene matches. The CDR3 has 18 amino acids.

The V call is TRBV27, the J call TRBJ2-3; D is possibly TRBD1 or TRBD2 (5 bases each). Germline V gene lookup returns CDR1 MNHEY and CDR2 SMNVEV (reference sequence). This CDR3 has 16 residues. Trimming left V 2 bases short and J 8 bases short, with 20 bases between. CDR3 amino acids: CASSLTGPTGISTQYF. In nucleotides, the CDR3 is TGTGCCAGCAGTTTAACAGGACCGACGGGGATTAGTACGCAGTATTTT.

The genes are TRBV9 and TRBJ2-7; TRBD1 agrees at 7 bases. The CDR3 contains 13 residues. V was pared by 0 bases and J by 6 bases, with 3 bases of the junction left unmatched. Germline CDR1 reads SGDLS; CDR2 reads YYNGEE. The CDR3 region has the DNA TGTGCCAGCAGCGTAGTAACAGGGGCCGAGCAGTACTTC. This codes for CASSVVTGAEQYF.

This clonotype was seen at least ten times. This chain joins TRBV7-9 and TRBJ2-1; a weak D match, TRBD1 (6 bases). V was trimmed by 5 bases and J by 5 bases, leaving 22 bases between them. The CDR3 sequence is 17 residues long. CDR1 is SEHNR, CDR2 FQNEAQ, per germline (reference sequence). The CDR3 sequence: CASSPRGGTQGHNEQFF. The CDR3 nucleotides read TGTGCCAGCAGCCCGAGAGGTGGGACACAGGGCCACAATGAGCAGTTCTTC.